The 22 T cell receptor beta chains below come from one sample, sequenced in a study of shared clonotypes between healthy human individuals. It was CD45RO-negative cells, positively selected for CCR7, that made up naive CD8 cells, with terminally differentiated effector memory CD45RA+ cells excluded. Measured with immunoSEQ multiplex PCR; TCRdb has only the in-frame clones, and not every one. The repertoire includes 550,000 to 750,000 clones, less than 97% of them detected once, and 0.1% to 0.11% sits in the top ten. Sequenced input: naive CD8+ T cells sorted from blood. Every receptor here comes from a woman aged 30 to 39 in good health.

This chain joins TRBV4-1 and TRBJ2-7; 8 bases align to TRBD1. Germline trimming cut 4 bases from V and 2 bases from J; bases unmatched to any gene: 4. The CDR3 runs 14 residues. Germline CDR1 MGHRA, CDR2 YSYEKL. This CDR3 is CASSRNRGTYEQYF. The CDR3 nucleotides are TGCGCCAGCAGCCGGAACAGGGGGACCTACGAGCAGTACTTC.

Note on this clone: The same CDR3 can be traced to other DNA sequences in this sample. The V call is TRBV7-6, the J call TRBJ2-2, with D maybe TRBD2 (5 bases). Trimming shortened V by 1 base and J by 6 bases, and 9 bases separated the two germline ends. The CDR3 has 14 amino acids. Germline CDR1 SGHVS, CDR2 FNYEAQ. CDR3 in amino acids: CASSLGGSPGELFF. The CDR3 bases are TGTGCCAGCAGCTTAGGTGGGAGTCCCGGGGAGCTGTTTTTT.

The genes are TRBV13 and TRBJ2-2; D tentatively reads TRBD1 or TRBD2 (5 bases each). Between the trimmed V and J ends, which lost 11 bases and 4 bases, there was a span of 17 bases. CDR1 is PRHDT and CDR2 is FYEKMQ in the germline V gene (reference sequence). The CDR3 is made up of 14 amino acids. The CDR3 sequence: CAARDEGSTGELFF. DNA for the CDR3: TGTGCCGCTAGGGACGAGGGTTCCACCGGGGAGCTGTTTTTT.

The sample holds one count of this clone. The chain recombines TRBV9 with TRBJ2-7; TRBD2 aligns across 10 bases. Germline-derived CDR1 and CDR2 are SGDLS and YYNGEE. Germline trimming cut 3 bases from V and 2 bases from J; bases unmatched to any gene: 2. CDR3 length: 14 residues. The CDR3 protein is CASSGTSGTYEQYF. CDR3 sequence (DNA): TGTGCCAGCAGCGGGACTAGCGGTACCTACGAGCAGTACTTC.

The rearrangement uses TRBV7-2 and TRBJ1-2; 8 nucleotides agree with TRBD1. The germline gives CDR1 SGHTA, CDR2 FQGNSA. The CDR3 loop spans 13 amino acids. V shed 3 bases, J shed 8 bases, and the junction held 5 bases outside the gene matches. CDR3 nucleotides: TGTGCCAGCAGCTTCTCGACAGGGGAGGGCTACACCTTC. This sequence encodes CASSFSTGEGYTF.

This sequence joins TRBV5-1 and TRBJ1-1; TRBD1 matches 8 bases. This CDR3 is built from 15 residues. Unmatched junction bases numbered 3, after V lost 0 bases and J lost 2 bases. Germline-derived CDR1 and CDR2 are SGHRS and YFSETQ. The CDR3 is CASSLEQGVNTEAFF. CDR3 nucleotide sequence: TGCGCCAGCAGCTTGGAACAGGGGGTTAACACTGAAGCTTTCTTT. The full variable domain, in which reference TRBV5-1 and TRBJ1-1 provide the parts outside the CDR3, is KAGVTQTPRYLIKTRGQQVTLSCSPISGHRSVSWYQQTPGQGLQFLFEYFSETQRNKGNFPGRFSGRQFSNSRSEMNVSTLELGDSALYLCASSLEQGVNTEAFFGQGTRLTVV.

The chain recombines TRBV5-4 with TRBJ2-1; TRBD2 might be the D (5 bases). Trimming left V 4 bases short and J 9 bases short, with 14 bases between. The CDR3 loop spans 13 amino acids. Per the germline V gene, CDR1 is SGHNT and CDR2 is YYREEE (reference sequence). The CDR3 nucleotides are TGTGCCAGCAGCGAAGCCACTAGGATTGAGCAGTTCTTC. Amino acids: CASSEATRIEQFF. The full variable domain, in which reference TRBV5-4 and TRBJ2-1 provide the parts outside the CDR3, is ETGVTQSPTHLIKTRGQQVTLRCSSQSGHNTVSWYQQALGQGPQFIFQYYREEENGRGNFPPRFSGLQFPNYSSELNVNALELDDSALYLCASSEATRIEQFFGPGTRLTVL.

The chain joins TRBV4-1 to TRBJ1-1, with 7 nucleotides matching TRBD1. This CDR3 has 16 residues. Germline CDR1 reads MGHRA; CDR2 reads YSYEKL. V was pared by 0 bases and J by 0 bases, with 4 bases of the junction left unmatched. The CDR3 loop reads CASSQDRGTVNTEAFF. CDR3 coding DNA: TGCGCCAGCAGCCAAGATCGGGGGACAGTGAACACTGAAGCTTTCTTT.

V and J are TRBV28 and TRBJ2-3; TRBD2 matches at 7 bases. This CDR3 is 16 amino acids long. Trimming removed 6 bases from V and 3 bases from J; junction bases left unmatched: 12. The germline CDR1 and CDR2 sequences are MDHEN and SYDVKM. The CDR3 DNA sequence: TGTGCCAGCAGCCTCCCGGCGGGAGCCGTTACAGATACGCAGTATTTT. Protein: CASSLPAGAVTDTQYF. The variable domain in full, with the rest retrieved from reference TRBV28 and TRBJ2-3, is DVKVTQSSRYLVKRTGEKVFLECVQDMDHENMFWYRQDPGLGLRLIYFSYDVKMKEKGDIPEGYSVSREKKERFSLILESASTNQTSMYLCASSLPAGAVTDTQYFGPGTRLTVL.

The CDR3 nucleotides read TGTGCCAGCAGTGACAGGGGGACAAACCAGCCCCAGCATTTT. It codes for CASSDRGTNQPQHF. V is TRBV2 and J is TRBJ1-5, with 7 bases identical to TRBD1. The germline V gene encodes CDR1 SNHLY and CDR2 FYNNEI. V trimming: 3 bases; J trimming: 7 bases; junction bases outside the gene matches: 6. The CDR3 is made up of 14 amino acids.

The gene calls are TRBV28 and TRBJ2-1; 8 bases match TRBD2. Germline V gene data show CDR1 as MDHEN and CDR2 as SYDVKM. This CDR3 comprises 15 residues. V gave up 6 bases and J gave up 7 bases; unmatched junction bases: 11. The CDR3 DNA sequence: TGTGCCAGCAGCCCCGGAGGCGGGAGGCGGAATGAGCAGTTCTTC. Residues: CASSPGGGRRNEQFF. Looking up the rest from reference TRBV28 and TRBJ2-1 gives the full variable domain: DVKVTQSSRYLVKRTGEKVFLECVQDMDHENMFWYRQDPGLGLRLIYFSYDVKMKEKGDIPEGYSVSREKKERFSLILESASTNQTSMYLCASSPGGGRRNEQFFGPGTRLTVL.

The J gene is TRBJ2-3, the V gene TRBV7-7, with D possibly being TRBD1 or TRBD2 (5 bases each). Germline-derived CDR1 and CDR2 are SSHAT and FNYEAQ (reference sequence). V was trimmed by 5 bases and J by 6 bases, leaving 27 bases between them. The CDR3 loop spans 18 amino acids. CDR3 residues: CASSKLTDREGGADTQYF. For the CDR3, the DNA is TGTGCCAGCAGCAAACTGACCGACAGAGAGGGTGGTGCGGATACGCAGTATTTT.

This rearrangement joins TRBV25-1 to TRBJ1-2; D uncertain. The germline V gene has CDR1 MGHDK and CDR2 SYGVNS. This CDR3 contains 17 residues. V was cut by 3 bases and J by 3 bases, with 20 bases left in between. Written as DNA, the CDR3 is TGTGCCAGCAGTGACCAGGCTCCGTACCAGGATCACTATGGCTACACCTTC. Translated, it gives CASSDQAPYQDHYGYTF.

The chain couples TRBV19 to TRBJ2-5; D not certain. The J call may be mistaken, given a closer DNA end match to TRBJ2-7. The CDR3 totals 15 residues. Germline V gives CDR1 LNHDA, CDR2 SQIVND (reference sequence). CDR3 in amino acids: CASSISGDSTYEQYF. In DNA form, the CDR3 reads TGTGCCAGTAGTATCTCCGGAGACTCAACCTACGAGCAGTACTTC.

This chain connects TRBV27 to TRBJ2-2; the match to TRBD2 covers 15 bases. Germline-derived CDR1 and CDR2 are MNHEY and SMNVEV (reference sequence). Losses at the gene ends were 4 bases for V and 1 base for J; bases not matched to a gene: 7. This CDR3 spans 19 amino acids. In DNA, the CDR3 is TGTGCCAGCAGTTCGACGGGACTAGCGGGAGGTCGGAACACCGGGGAGCTGTTTTTT. Residues: CASSSTGLAGGRNTGELFF.

The gene calls are TRBV2 and TRBJ1-1; D is unresolved. The germline V gene has CDR1 SNHLY and CDR2 FYNNEI. Trimming took 8 bases from V and 2 from J, leaving 9 bases between them. There are 12 residues in the CDR3. The CDR3 DNA reads as TGTGCCAGCGGACTGCCCAACACTGAAGCTTTCTTT. Protein: CASGLPNTEAFF.

The rearrangement uses TRBV5-4 and TRBJ2-3; possibly TRBD1 or TRBD2 for D (5 bases each). The ends were cut back, 5 bases at V and 0 bases at J, with 13 bases in the middle. Germline loops: CDR1 SGHNT, CDR2 YYREEE (reference sequence). This CDR3 is 15 amino acids long. The CDR3 reads CASSTPGTSTDTQYF. In DNA form, the CDR3 reads TGTGCCAGCAGTACCCCCGGGACCAGCACAGATACGCAGTATTTT.

This rearrangement joins TRBV6-5 to TRBJ1-5; 9 bases align to TRBD1. Per germline, CDR1 MNHEY and CDR2 SVGAGI. The CDR3 length is 15 residues. The trim removed 4 bases at V and 1 base at J, leaving 2 bases unmatched. The CDR3: CASSFGQGSNQPQHF. CDR3 DNA sequence: TGTGCCAGCAGTTTCGGACAGGGGAGCAATCAGCCCCAGCATTTT.

This clone occurred once. This sequence joins TRBV21-1 and TRBJ1-4. TRBV21-1 is an annotated pseudogene. The CDR3 spans 20 residues. The CDR3 protein is CASSNPQVSVRGPTNEKLFF. DNA of the CDR3: TGTGCCAGCAGCAACCCACAGGTGAGTGTCCGGGGCCCAACTAATGAAAAACTGTTTTTT.

The V gene is TRBV5-1, the J gene TRBJ2-2; 7 bases fit TRBD2. The germline V gene encodes CDR1 SGHRS and CDR2 YFSETQ. V gave up 2 bases and J gave up 3 bases; unmatched junction bases: 4. The CDR3 is made up of 15 amino acids. The CDR3 DNA reads TGCGCCAGCAGCTTTTGGCGGGAGCACACCGGGGAGCTGTTTTTT. This encodes CASSFWREHTGELFF.

This CDR3 is CASSLLLGLNTDTQYF. For the CDR3, the DNA is TGTGCCAGCAGTCTGTTGCTCGGACTGAACACAGATACGCAGTATTTT. The rearrangement uses TRBV28 and TRBJ2-3; weak D call: TRBD2 (5 bases). The germline CDR1 and CDR2 sequences are MDHEN and SYDVKM. This CDR3 has 16 residues. Trimming removed 5 bases at V and 2 bases at J, with 17 bases between.

This clone was seen only a few times. The J gene is TRBJ1-1, the V gene TRBV27; D not certain. V lost 6 bases and J 1 base, leaving 12 bases between the germline ends. Germline loops: CDR1 MNHEY, CDR2 SMNVEV (reference sequence). The CDR3 loop spans 14 amino acids. CDR3 region: CASRSEWENTEAFF. The DNA of the CDR3 is TGTGCCAGCAGATCGGAATGGGAGAACACTGAAGCTTTCTTT.